A single T cell receptor beta chain is shown here with its context. The assay was immunoSEQ multiplex PCR, and TCRdb's table has in-frame clones only and misses some. The table lists 130,000 or so clones, about 90% of them singletons. The data were taken from a study of T cell responses to AZD1222 COVID-19 vaccine. The sequence derives from an adult who received the MenACWY meningococcal vaccine as a control. Source: peripheral blood, taken 28 days after the second dose of the MenACWY control vaccine.

CDR3 in DNA: TGTGCCAGTAGTATAGATGTAGCCCCCACCTATTTT. Amino acid sequence: CASSIDVAPTYF. The J gene is TRBJ2-3, the V gene TRBV19, with unresolved D. Germline V gives CDR1 LNHDA, CDR2 SQIVND (reference sequence). V lost 0 bases to trimming and J lost 15 bases, with 13 bases between them. This CDR3 has 12 residues. Combining the CDR3 with reference TRBV19 and TRBJ2-3 gives the whole variable domain DGGITQSPKYLFRKEGQNVTLSCEQNLNHDAMYWYRQDPGQGLRLIYYSQIVNDFQKGDIAEGYSVSREKKESFPLTVTSAQKNPTAFYLCASSIDVAPTYFGPGTRLTVL.